These 20 T cell receptor beta chains originate from one sample sequenced in a study of T cell repertoires in cytomegalovirus infection (dated by TCRdb to the late 2010s). This sample was sequenced with an Illumina HiSeq 1500. TCRdb took the public reads, trimmed them with fastp at Q25, ran MiXCR for clone calling and kept in-frame beta chains. Each entry is one CDR3 protein sequence, shown with its most common DNA and genes. Present in this sample are around 530,000 distinct CDR3 sequences, about 26% of which were seen just once. Of the sample, 13% falls within the top ten clones. Source material: PBMCs. All receptors derive from a human donor in good health (CMV status not recorded). Some clones in this sample may be carry-over from other donors' samples.

This clonotype was observed many times. This chain connects TRBV7-8 to TRBJ1-4; D unresolved. The V gene lost 0 bases and the J gene lost 2 bases, with 19 bases spanning the gap. Germline V CDR1 and CDR2: SGHVS, FQNEAQ. The CDR3 covers 19 residues. CDR3 protein: CASSLAVEADFDTNEKLFF. The CDR3 DNA sequence: TGTGCCAGCAGCTTAGCGGTCGAAGCAGACTTTGATACTAATGAAAAACTGTTTTTT.

This clonotype was recorded many times. The J gene is TRBJ2-3, the V gene TRBV7-2; TRBD2 agrees at 7 bases. V lost 5 bases to trimming and J lost 1 base; unmatched junction nucleotides: 12. In germline, CDR1 is SGHTA, CDR2 FQGNSA. The CDR3 runs to 17 residues. The CDR3, as DNA: TGTGCCAGCAGCGATAGACTAGCCGGAGCGGGCACAGATACGCAGTATTTT. Amino acid sequence: CASSDRLAGAGTDTQYF.

This clonotype was observed a few times. The chain links TRBV19 to TRBJ1-5; 11 bases match TRBD1. The CDR3 is 17 amino acids. With 7 bases clipped from V and 2 bases from J, the junction kept 10 bases outside the gene matches. CDR1 and CDR2 from the germline V gene are LNHDA and SQIVND (reference sequence). The CDR3 coding sequence is TGTGCCAGTAAAAGGACAGGGGGCTTGAAAGGCAATCAGCCCCAGCATTTT. Its translation is CASKRTGGLKGNQPQHF.

The chain is built from TRBV23-1 and TRBJ2-2, with D uncertain. TRBV23-1 is placed among ORFs of uncertain function. V was pared by 2 bases and J by 4 bases, with 11 bases between. CDR3 length: 15 amino acids. CDR3 loop: CASSQHCLGTGELFF. The CDR3 coding sequence is TGCGCCAGCAGTCAACACTGCCTGGGCACCGGGGAGCTGTTTTTT.

The J gene is TRBJ2-2, the V gene TRBV7-3; D uncertain. Germline V gives CDR1 SGHTA, CDR2 FQGTGA. V dropped 5 bases and J dropped 4 bases, with 11 bases sitting between them. The length of the CDR3 is 14 residues. The CDR3, as DNA: TGTGCCAGCAGCAAACGGAGAGGCACCGGGGAGCTGTTTTTT. Protein sequence: CASSKRRGTGELFF.

J is TRBJ2-3 and V is TRBV5-6; the D gene is possibly TRBD1 (5 bases). Germline values: CDR1 SGHDT, CDR2 YYEEEE. V dropped 2 bases and J dropped 3 bases, with 10 bases sitting between them. This CDR3 region has 14 residues. The CDR3 coding sequence is TGTGCCAGCAGCTTCGGAAGGGGTACAGATACGCAGTATTTT. This codes for CASSFGRGTDTQYF.

CDR3 sequence reads: CASSQDILNTGELFF. The CDR3 DNA reads as TGTGCCAGCAGCCAAGATATACTAAACACCGGGGAGCTGTTTTTT. This chain connects TRBV3-1 to TRBJ2-2; D uncertain. CDR1 LGHDT and CDR2 YNNKEL come from the germline V gene (reference sequence). The CDR3 sequence is 15 residues long. Trimming took 0 bases from V and 2 from J, leaving 7 bases between them.

The rearrangement joins TRBV6-8 to TRBJ2-5; D is unresolved. With 0 bases removed from V and 5 bases from J, the gap between germline ends came to 16 bases. The CDR3 runs 16 residues. CDR1 and CDR2 (germline): MNHGY, SAAAGT. CDR3 residues: CASSYSLHPRLETQYF. The CDR3 DNA sequence: TGTGCCAGCAGTTACTCGTTGCACCCCCGATTGGAGACCCAGTACTTC.

The J gene is TRBJ1-1, the V gene TRBV5-3, with 7 bases that match TRBD1. TRBV5-3 is flagged as an ORF with uncertain function. This CDR3 has 17 residues. The junction had 18 bases not matched to a gene; V was cut back by 8 bases and J by 2 bases. CDR3 loop: CASSRIINRGANTEAFF. Written as DNA, the CDR3 is TGTGCCAGCAGCCGGATCATCAACAGGGGAGCAAACACTGAAGCTTTCTTT.

This clonotype came up a few times. This sequence joins TRBV6-2 or TRBV6-3 and TRBJ2-1; TRBD1 matches 10 bases. V trimming: 6 bases; J trimming: 7 bases; junction bases outside the gene matches: 9. The CDR3 has 15 amino acids. Germline V gives CDR1 MNHEY, CDR2 SVGEGT. The CDR3 is CASSWGDRGTNEQFF. The CDR3 DNA reads TGTGCCAGCAGCTGGGGGGACAGGGGAACAAATGAGCAGTTCTTC.

This clonotype has only a few counts. The chain has TRBV6-2 or TRBV6-3 and TRBJ2-2, with D hard to call. The CDR3 spans 15 residues. In germline, CDR1 is MNHEY, CDR2 SVGEGT. The V gene lost 2 bases and the J gene lost 2 bases, with 9 bases spanning the gap. The chain's CDR3 is CASSYHKINTGELFF. Written as DNA, the CDR3 is TGTGCCAGCAGTTACCACAAGATCAACACCGGGGAGCTGTTTTTT.

This sequence joins TRBV19 and TRBJ2-1, with TRBD1 matching over 8 bases. The CDR3 runs to 14 residues. V lost 3 bases and J lost 4; bases outside the gene matches: 2. Germline V gives CDR1 LNHDA, CDR2 SQIVND (reference sequence). The CDR3 DNA sequence: TGTGCCAGTAGTATGGGGACAGGTTACAATGAGCAGTTCTTC. It codes for CASSMGTGYNEQFF.

This clonotype has a handful of counts. The V call is TRBV7-8, the J call TRBJ2-1; D perhaps matches TRBD2 (5 bases). The CDR3 has 15 residues. The V gene's germline CDR1 is SGHVS and CDR2 FQNEAQ. The germline V and J ends were trimmed by 1 base and 5 bases, with 12 bases remaining between them. The chain's CDR3 is CASSLGLIGHNEQFF. As DNA, the CDR3 is TGTGCCAGCAGCTTAGGACTAATAGGTCACAATGAGCAGTTCTTC.

In this sample, this clonotype turned up a few times. The rearrangement joins TRBV7-2 to TRBJ1-5, with a possible D match to TRBD1 (5 bases). Per germline, CDR1 SGHTA and CDR2 FQGNSA. With 2 bases removed from V and 4 bases from J, the gap between germline ends came to 12 bases. This CDR3 region has 15 residues. This CDR3 is CASSLMEGRNQPQHF. In DNA, the CDR3 is TGTGCCAGCAGCTTAATGGAGGGGAGGAATCAGCCCCAGCATTTT.

In its sample, this clonotype was seen a few times. The chain links TRBV7-3 to TRBJ1-3; no firm D call. The CDR3 length is 13 residues. Germline loops: CDR1 SGHTA, CDR2 FQGTGA. V gave up 5 bases and J gave up 2 bases, with 7 bases separating them. The CDR3 bases are TGTGCCAGCAGCGCGACCCCTGGAAACACCATATATTTT. Its protein is CASSATPGNTIYF.

In its sample, this clonotype was seen many times. V gene TRBV7-8 combines with J gene TRBJ1-1, with D perhaps matching TRBD1 (6 bases). The CDR3 covers 14 residues. Trimming took off 5 bases at V and 4 bases at J, with 14 bases between the two ends. Germline V gene lookup returns CDR1 SGHVS and CDR2 FQNEAQ. CDR3 in amino acids: CASSARLQGTEAFF. The CDR3 region has the DNA TGTGCCAGCAGCGCTAGGTTACAGGGCACTGAAGCTTTCTTT.

The chain joins TRBV7-2 to TRBJ2-7; 7 positions match TRBD2. The germline gives CDR1 SGHTA, CDR2 FQGNSA. Trimming took 5 bases from V and 1 from J; bases not matched to a gene: 14. This CDR3 is built from 17 residues. CDR3 loop: CASSSQASSGNSYEQYF. DNA for the CDR3: TGTGCCAGCAGCAGTCAGGCGTCTAGCGGCAATTCCTACGAGCAGTACTTC.

This clonotype has more than one count but fewer than ten. The chain carries TRBV7-2 and TRBJ1-2, with D uncertain. Germline CDR1 reads SGHTA; CDR2 reads FQGNSA. Trimming cost V 1 base and J 2 bases, with 11 bases left between them. The length of the CDR3 is 15 residues. As DNA, the CDR3 is TGTGCCAGCAGCTTAGTGTCAGGAGGGAACTATGGCTACACCTTC. It yields the protein CASSLVSGGNYGYTF.

The rearrangement uses TRBV5-6 and TRBJ2-1, with a possible D match to TRBD1 (6 bases). The V gene lost 3 bases and the J gene lost 0 bases, with 13 bases spanning the gap. CDR1 SGHDT and CDR2 YYEEEE come from the germline V gene. CDR3 length equals 16 residues. CDR3 nucleotide sequence: TGTGCCAGCAGCTACGACAGGCGTAGCTCCTACAATGAGCAGTTCTTC. Translation: CASSYDRRSSYNEQFF.

This clonotype was counted only a few times. The V call is TRBV24-1, the J call TRBJ1-5; D not certain. The V end was cut by 8 bases, the J end by 0 bases, with 28 bases between. CDR3 length: 20 amino acids. Looked up from germline, CDR1 is KGHDR and CDR2 is SFDVKD. The DNA for the CDR3 is TGTGCCACCATTAAACTTCTGCGGATAGGCACGGACTATAGCAATCAGCCCCAGCATTTT. Translation gives CATIKLLRIGTDYSNQPQHF.